This is a list of T cell receptor beta chains from one sample in a study of T-cell memory formation after mild COVID-19. TCRdb re-called the 5' RACE reads through MiXCR, storing one row per CDR3 protein. Counted here are a few hundred thousand distinct CDR3 sequences, 20% to 25% occurring once; the ten biggest clones make up around 9.5%. Sequencing used PBMCs or a T cell subset sorted from them (not recorded which). These receptors came from an adult woman who had mild COVID-19 (a few samples of this study predate the infection). Cell type and time point are not known. Both conserved end residues are part of each CDR3. The D gene is left open where the match is weak. The size entry is marked missing in some rows and otherwise reads once, few, many or a size class.

j_call	d_call	clone_size	v_call	cdr3_nt	cdr3_aa
TRBJ2-4	-	few	TRBV5-6	TGTGCCAGCAGCTTGGTAGGGAGCGGTCGTATGGCCAAAAACATTCAGTACTTC	CASSLVGSGRMAKNIQYF
TRBJ2-7	-	few	TRBV5-6	TGTGCCAGCAGCTTGGCAGGGGCTGGACACGAGCAGTACTTC	CASSLAGAGHEQYF
TRBJ2-1	TRBD2	-	TRBV20-1	TGCAGTGCCAGCAGCGGGGGGTCGGCCAATGAGCAGTTCTTC	CSASSGGSANEQFF
TRBJ2-5	TRBD2	-	TRBV12-3/TRBV12-4	TGTGCCAGCAGTTCCGGGCAACTAGCGGGGGGATTTGTACGAGAGACCCAGTACTTC	CASSSGQLAGGFVRETQYF
TRBJ2-2	-	-	TRBV5-1	TGCGCCAGCAGCTTCGGAGGGTTAGGCGGGGAGCTGTTTTTT	CASSFGGLGGELFF
TRBJ2-1	TRBD1	-	TRBV5-1	TGCGCCAGCAGAAGGACAGGGGGAATCAATGAGCAGTTCTTC	CASRRTGGINEQFF
TRBJ2-7	TRBD1	-	TRBV4-1	TGCGCCAGCAGCCCCGGGACAGGGGTTGGGTACGAGCAGTACTTC	CASSPGTGVGYEQYF
TRBJ1-1	TRBD1	once	TRBV29-1	TGCAGCGTTTGGGACAGGCCCTTGATGAACACTGAAGCTTTCTTT	CSVWDRPLMNTEAFF
TRBJ2-1	-	-	TRBV20-1	TGCAGTGCTAGACCGGGGCAGCTTCCGAACAATGAGCAGTTCTTC	CSARPGQLPNNEQFF
TRBJ1-6	TRBD1	-	TRBV10-3	TGTGCCACGGGACAGGGTCCATCCTATAATTCACCCCTCCACTTT	CATGQGPSYNSPLHF
TRBJ2-6	-	few	TRBV7-9	TGTGCCAGCAGCTTAGTCGTCTCTGGGGCCAACGTCCTGACTTTC	CASSLVVSGANVLTF
TRBJ2-3	-	-	TRBV18	TGTGCCAGCTCAACCCACACCACAGATACGCAGTATTTT	CASSTHTTDTQYF
TRBJ2-7	-	few	TRBV20-1	TGCAGTGCTAGGGGTAGCGACGAGCAGTACTTC	CSARGSDEQYF
TRBJ2-3	-	-	TRBV20-1	TGCAGTGCTAGCAGACAGACTCGGAGGTTCGGAAACACAGATACGCAGTATTTT	CSASRQTRRFGNTDTQYF
TRBJ2-7	TRBD1	few	TRBV18	TGTGCCAGCTCACCATGGGACAGGGCGACGTACGAGCAGTACTTC	CASSPWDRATYEQYF